Each of the 26 T cell receptor beta chains below was sequenced from the same sample in a study of cytomegalovirus exposure and HLA in healthy donors (dated by TCRdb to 2017 to 2019). The library came from the immunoSEQ multiplex PCR assay. A mixture of 60 forward primers for TCR Vbeta segments and 13 reverse primers for TCR Jbeta segments was used in the multiplex PCR. Here the immuneACCESS table is served through TCRdb, limited to in-frame sequences with V and J called. Missing clones are a known gap in these copies; in checked studies unresolved V genes cover under half, and the rest lacks a known reason. The sample table lists about 220,000 clones, 80% to 85% of them with a count of one. Over 0.65% of the sample is taken by the ten largest. Sequenced input: PBMCs. The source is a boy younger than 10 in good health and CMV-seronegative.

The V gene is TRBV4-2, the J gene TRBJ1-4, with a possible D match to TRBD1 (6 bases). CDR1 LGHNA and CDR2 YNFKEQ come from the germline V gene. V dropped 3 bases and J dropped 8 bases, with 13 bases sitting between them. This CDR3 has 14 residues. The CDR3 loop reads CASSQAGAWEKLFF. CDR3 DNA: TGTGCCAGCAGCCAGGCGGGGGCTTGGGAAAAACTGTTTTTT.

The chain has TRBV19 and TRBJ2-5; the D is unclear. This CDR3 region has 10 residues. In germline, CDR1 is LNHDA, CDR2 SQIVND (reference sequence). Trimming removed 8 bases from V and 5 bases from J, with 6 bases in between. Written as DNA, the CDR3 is TGTGCCAGTTCCGGGGAGACCCAGTACTTC. The encoded protein is CASSGETQYF.

A single count supports this clone. This chain links TRBV27 with TRBJ1-4; D unclear. Trimming removed 4 bases from V and 1 base from J, with 16 bases in between. Germline loops: CDR1 MNHEY, CDR2 SMNVEV (reference sequence). The CDR3 loop spans 17 amino acids. CDR3 sequence (DNA): TGTGCCAGCAGTTGGTATTGGGGAGGTGAAACTAATGAAAAACTGTTTTTT. The encoded protein is CASSWYWGGETNEKLFF.

The rearrangement uses TRBV30 and TRBJ2-7, with 10 bases fitting TRBD2. CDR1 GTSNPN and CDR2 SVGIG come from the germline V gene (reference sequence). The CDR3 has 15 amino acids. V was clipped by 0 bases and J by 5 bases; unmatched bases: 7. The CDR3 sequence is CAWSVLGTSGDEQYF. The CDR3 DNA sequence: TGTGCCTGGAGTGTACTAGGAACTAGCGGGGACGAGCAGTACTTC.

The CDR3 reads CSALGLGALGGYTF. As DNA, the CDR3 is TGCAGCGCCCTCGGTCTGGGGGCGTTGGGGGGCTACACCTTC. J is TRBJ1-2 and V is TRBV29-1; D is possibly TRBD1 (6 bases). Per the germline V gene, CDR1 is SQVTM and CDR2 is ANQGSEA. V was shortened by 7 bases and J by 8 bases, with 23 bases between the two germline ends. CDR3 length equals 14 residues.

A single count supports this clone. The chain carries TRBV5-4 and TRBJ2-3, with D unclear. This CDR3 is built from 13 residues. V lost 4 bases and J lost 0, with 6 bases in between. CDR1 and CDR2 from the germline V gene are SGHNT and YYREEE (reference sequence). The CDR3 protein is CASSPTSTDTQYF. DNA for the CDR3: TGTGCCAGCAGCCCGACTAGCACAGATACGCAGTATTTT.

The genes are TRBV21-1 and TRBJ1-4. TRBV21-1 is deemed a pseudogene. The CDR3 totals 15 residues. The CDR3 DNA sequence: TGTGCCAGCAGCAAAGAGGTGGGGGAGGATGAAAAACTGTTTTTT. Translated, it gives CASSKEVGEDEKLFF.

This chain joins TRBV18 and TRBJ2-5; 9 positions agree with TRBD1. CDR3 length: 14 residues. Germline V gene sequence: CDR1 KGHSH, CDR2 LQKENI. V was clipped by 3 bases and J by 4 bases; unmatched bases: 3. In nucleotides, the CDR3 is TGTGCCAGCTCACCGGGGACAGGGACAGAGACCCAGTACTTC. It is translated as CASSPGTGTETQYF.

The chain couples TRBV19 to TRBJ2-2, with 11 bases matching TRBD2. Germline V lookup: CDR1 LNHDA, CDR2 SQIVND (reference sequence). This CDR3 contains 16 residues. V was pared by 7 bases and J by 1 base, with 5 bases of the junction left unmatched. CDR3 region: CASNVGLAGNTGELFF. The CDR3 DNA sequence: TGTGCCAGTAATGTCGGACTAGCGGGGAACACCGGGGAGCTGTTTTTT.

The rearrangement uses TRBV5-6 and TRBJ1-2; TRBD1 agrees at 9 bases. Losses at the gene ends were 3 bases for V and 2 bases for J; bases not matched to a gene: 8. Germline V lookup: CDR1 SGHDT, CDR2 YYEEEE. The length of the CDR3 is 16 residues. The CDR3 DNA follows: TGTGCCAGCAGCTGGGGACAGGGCATACTGAACTATGGCTACACCTTC. As protein: CASSWGQGILNYGYTF.

This clone was seen a handful of times. J is TRBJ1-4 and V is TRBV6-5; D remains unclear. The germline gives CDR1 MNHEY, CDR2 SVGAGI. The CDR3 contains 14 residues. Trimming stripped 5 bases from V and 8 bases from J, with 15 bases between. The CDR3 bases are TGTGCCAGCAGTCTTCGGACTGGCAGGGAAAAACTGTTTTTT. Translated, it gives CASSLRTGREKLFF.

This chain joins TRBV2 and TRBJ1-6; D is unclear. Germline V gene data show CDR1 as SNHLY and CDR2 as FYNNEI. The V end lost 2 bases, the J end lost 9 bases, and 17 bases lay between the germline ends. The CDR3 runs 16 residues. The CDR3 region has the DNA TGTGCCAGCAGTGAATTCAACTTTATCGGTAGTTCACCCCTCCACTTT. It is translated as CASSEFNFIGSSPLHF.

The rearrangement uses TRBV7-9 and TRBJ2-3, with 12 bases matching TRBD2. The V segment lost 5 bases and the J segment 6 bases; nucleotides outside the gene matches: 3. CDR3 length: 14 amino acids. CDR1 is SEHNR and CDR2 is FQNEAQ in the germline V gene (reference sequence). This CDR3 reads CASSGLAGSDTQYF. As DNA, the CDR3 is TGTGCCAGCAGCGGACTAGCGGGATCTGATACGCAGTATTTT.

V and J are TRBV5-8 and TRBJ2-7, with 12 bases identical to TRBD2. The CDR3 runs 16 residues. With 2 bases clipped from V and 3 bases from J, the junction kept 6 bases outside the gene matches. Germline lookup yields CDR1 SGHTS and CDR2 YDEGEE. CDR3 in amino acids: CASSLRLAGGYYEQYF. CDR3 coding DNA: TGTGCCAGCAGCTTAAGGCTAGCGGGAGGGTACTACGAGCAGTACTTC.

The chain uses TRBV9 and TRBJ1-3, with D tentatively TRBD1 (6 bases). V was pared by 4 bases and J by 1 base, with 15 bases between. This CDR3 has 16 amino acids. Germline V gene data show CDR1 as SGDLS and CDR2 as YYNGEE. The CDR3 coding sequence is TGTGCCAGCAGCACCCGGACAGACGGGTCTGGAAACACCATATATTTT. Translated, it gives CASSTRTDGSGNTIYF.

CDR3 sequence: CASSLTSGDTQYF. In nucleotides, the CDR3 is TGTGCCAGCAGCTTAACTAGCGGGGATACGCAGTATTTT. The chain is built from TRBV7-2 and TRBJ2-3, with 9 nucleotides matching TRBD2. This CDR3 is built from 13 residues. The ends lost 2 bases at V and 6 bases at J; junction bases unmatched: 0. Germline assignment: CDR1 SGHTA and CDR2 FQGNSA. Variable domain in full (rest from reference TRBV7-2 and TRBJ2-3): GAGVSQSPSNKVTEKGKDVELRCDPISGHTALYWYRQSLGQGLEFLIYFQGNSAPDKSGLPSDRFSAERTGGSVSTLTIQRTQQEDSAVYLCASSLTSGDTQYFGPGTRLTVL.

The genes are TRBV19 and TRBJ1-1; TRBD1 aligns across 7 bases. Trimming removed 5 bases from V and 5 bases from J; junction bases left unmatched: 5. CDR3 size: 13 residues. Germline V gene sequence: CDR1 LNHDA, CDR2 SQIVND (reference sequence). The DNA of the CDR3 is TGTGCCAGTAGTCCAACAGGGGTGACTGAAGCTTTCTTT. Its protein is CASSPTGVTEAFF.

This chain's CDR3 is CSVGGLAGVLNRYEQYF. The CDR3 nucleotides are TGCAGCGTAGGAGGACTAGCGGGAGTGCTAAACAGGTACGAGCAGTACTTC. This sequence joins TRBV29-1 and TRBJ2-7; TRBD2 matches at 13 bases. The CDR3 runs 17 residues. The germline V gene has CDR1 SQVTM and CDR2 ANQGSEA. V gave up 6 bases and J gave up 4 bases; unmatched junction bases: 15.

The chain is built from TRBV9 and TRBJ2-1, with 7 bases lining up with TRBD2. Germline values: CDR1 SGDLS, CDR2 YYNGEE. The CDR3 sequence is 16 residues long. The V segment lost 0 bases and the J segment 6 bases; nucleotides outside the gene matches: 9. For the CDR3, the DNA is TGTGCCAGCAGCGTAGGGGCGAGCGGGGTAGGCAATGAGCAGTTCTTC. Amino acid sequence: CASSVGASGVGNEQFF.

The J gene is TRBJ1-1, the V gene TRBV7-8; D is perhaps TRBD1 (5 bases). V was cut by 1 base and J by 10 bases, with 10 bases left in between. Germline V gene data show CDR1 as SGHVS and CDR2 as FQNEAQ. The length of the CDR3 is 12 residues. Here the CDR3 reads CASSLVRGVAFF. In DNA form, the CDR3 reads TGTGCCAGCAGCTTAGTAAGGGGTGTAGCTTTCTTT.

Regarding this clone: The sample contains more than one DNA sequence encoding this CDR3. The gene calls are TRBV7-9 and TRBJ2-1; the match to TRBD2 covers 8 bases. This CDR3 contains 16 residues. J lost 0 bases, V lost 5 bases, and 6 bases had no gene match. Germline loops: CDR1 SEHNR, CDR2 FQNEAQ (reference sequence). The CDR3 spells CASSPRGGSSYNEQFF. The CDR3 nucleotides read TGTGCCAGCAGCCCCCGGGGGGGAAGCTCCTACAATGAGCAGTTCTTC.

The chain's CDR3 is CASSIGLAEAFF. In DNA, the CDR3 is TGTGCCAGTAGTATCGGACTCGCTGAAGCTTTCTTT. The chain combines TRBV19 with TRBJ1-1; D unresolved. This CDR3 has 12 residues. Trimming removed 3 bases at V and 6 bases at J, with 8 bases between. Germline V lookup: CDR1 LNHDA, CDR2 SQIVND (reference sequence).

Worth noting for this clone: Distinct nucleotide sequences in the sample also encode this CDR3. This rearrangement joins TRBV6-5 to TRBJ2-1; the match to TRBD2 covers 9 bases. V was clipped by 5 bases and J by 3 bases; unmatched bases: 5. The CDR3 is 15 residues long. From germline, CDR1 is MNHEY and CDR2 SVGAGI. CDR3 in amino acids: CASSSGTSSYNEQFF. CDR3 in DNA: TGTGCCAGCAGTAGCGGGACTAGCAGCTACAATGAGCAGTTCTTC.

The chain carries TRBV6-4 and TRBJ1-1; tentatively, D is TRBD1 (6 bases). Germline CDR1 and CDR2: MRHNA and SNTAGT. Trimming removed 5 bases at V and 5 bases at J, with 15 bases between. The length of the CDR3 is 14 residues. The CDR3 region is CASSKQGKGTEAFF. CDR3 nucleotide sequence: TGTGCCAGCAGTAAGCAGGGGAAGGGGACTGAAGCTTTCTTT.

This sequence joins TRBV19 and TRBJ1-4, with 7 nucleotides matching TRBD1. Germline-derived CDR1 and CDR2 are LNHDA and SQIVND (reference sequence). V dropped 5 bases and J dropped 4; count of bases not matched to a gene: 7. The CDR3 contains 15 residues. CDR3 sequence reads: CASSQPDRYNEKLFF. The CDR3 nucleotides are TGTGCCAGTAGTCAACCGGACAGGTATAATGAAAAACTGTTTTTT.

The chain joins TRBV6-6 to TRBJ1-1, with TRBD1 matching over 11 bases. Germline lookup yields CDR1 MNHNY and CDR2 SVGAGI (reference sequence). The CDR3 sequence is 13 residues long. The V segment lost 10 bases and the J segment 5 bases; nucleotides outside the gene matches: 6. CDR3 amino acids: CATLGQGGTEAFF. The CDR3 nucleotides are TGTGCCACCTTGGGACAGGGGGGAACTGAAGCTTTCTTT.